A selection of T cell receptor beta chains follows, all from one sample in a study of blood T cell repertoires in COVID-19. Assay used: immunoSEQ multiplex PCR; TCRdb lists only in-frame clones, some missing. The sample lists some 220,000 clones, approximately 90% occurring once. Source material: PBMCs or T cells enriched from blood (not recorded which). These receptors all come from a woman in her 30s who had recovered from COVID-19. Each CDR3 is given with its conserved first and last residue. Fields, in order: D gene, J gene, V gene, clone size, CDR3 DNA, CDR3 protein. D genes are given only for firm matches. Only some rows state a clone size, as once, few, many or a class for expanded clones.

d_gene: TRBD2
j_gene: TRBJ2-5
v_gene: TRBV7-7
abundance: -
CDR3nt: TGTGCTAGCAGCCCCGGGACTAGCGGGCGAGAGACCCAGTACTTC
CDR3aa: CASSPGTSGRETQYF

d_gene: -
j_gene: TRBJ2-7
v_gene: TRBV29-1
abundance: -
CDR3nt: TGCAGCGTTGAAGAGAGCTACGAGCAGTACTTC
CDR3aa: CSVEESYEQYF

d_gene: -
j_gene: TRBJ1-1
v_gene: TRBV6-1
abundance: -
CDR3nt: TGTGCCAGCAGTGAAGAAGGGGGGAACACTGAAGCTTTCTTT
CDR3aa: CASSEEGGNTEAFF

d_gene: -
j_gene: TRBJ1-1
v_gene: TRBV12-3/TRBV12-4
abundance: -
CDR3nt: TGTGCCAGCAGTTTCCAGGGTGGTACTGAAGCTTTCTTT
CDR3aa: CASSFQGGTEAFF

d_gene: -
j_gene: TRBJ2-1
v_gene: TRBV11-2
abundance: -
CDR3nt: TGTGCCAGCAGCCCACTCGCGTCTGGTTACAATGAGCAGTTCTTC
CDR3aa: CASSPLASGYNEQFF

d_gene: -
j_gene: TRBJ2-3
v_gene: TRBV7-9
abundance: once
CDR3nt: TGTGCCAGCAGCTTACTGGCTTACACAGATACGCAGTATTTT
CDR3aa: CASSLLAYTDTQYF

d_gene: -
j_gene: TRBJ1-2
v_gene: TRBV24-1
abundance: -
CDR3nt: TGTGCCACCAGTGATGAGTTAACGGGCTACACCTTC
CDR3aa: CATSDELTGYTF

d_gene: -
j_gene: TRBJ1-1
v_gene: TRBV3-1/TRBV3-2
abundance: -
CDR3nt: TGTGCCAGCAGCCAACGGGGGGGGAACACTGAAGCTTTCTTT
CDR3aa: CASSQRGGNTEAFF

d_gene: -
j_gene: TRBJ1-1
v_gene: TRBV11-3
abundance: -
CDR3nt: TGTGCCAGCAGCCAAGGGGGGGTGCCCACTGAAGCTTTCTTT
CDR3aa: CASSQGGVPTEAFF

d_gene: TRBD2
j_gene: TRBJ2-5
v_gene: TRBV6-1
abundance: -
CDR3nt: TGTGCCAGCAGTCAAGCTCCGGGACTAGCGGGGGGGAGGGAGACCCAGTACTTC
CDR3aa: CASSQAPGLAGGRETQYF

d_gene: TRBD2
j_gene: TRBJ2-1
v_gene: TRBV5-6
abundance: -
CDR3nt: TGTGCCAGCAGCTTTGGGACTAGCGGGAGGCACAATGAGCAGTTCTTC
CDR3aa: CASSFGTSGRHNEQFF

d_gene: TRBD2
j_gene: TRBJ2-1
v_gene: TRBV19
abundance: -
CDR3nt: TGTGCCAGTAGTGGGTATAGCGGGGGCCTCAGCTCCTACAATGAGCAGTTCTTC
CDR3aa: CASSGYSGGLSSYNEQFF

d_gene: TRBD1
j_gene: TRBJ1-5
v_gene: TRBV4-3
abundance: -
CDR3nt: TGCGCCAGCAGCCAAGATTATACAGGGGGCAATCAGCCCCAGCATTTT
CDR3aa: CASSQDYTGGNQPQHF

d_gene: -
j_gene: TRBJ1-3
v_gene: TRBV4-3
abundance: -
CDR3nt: TGCGCCAGCAGCCAAGATTGGCAGGGGATAGGAAACACCATATATTTT
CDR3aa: CASSQDWQGIGNTIYF

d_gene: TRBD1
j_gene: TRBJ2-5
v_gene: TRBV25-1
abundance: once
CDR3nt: TGTGCCAGCAGTAGCCCCGGGACAGGGGAGACCCAGTACTTC
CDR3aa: CASSSPGTGETQYF

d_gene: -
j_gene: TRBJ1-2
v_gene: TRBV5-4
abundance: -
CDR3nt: TGTGCCAGCAGCTTTCGACAGGCGAACTATGGCTACACCTTC
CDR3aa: CASSFRQANYGYTF

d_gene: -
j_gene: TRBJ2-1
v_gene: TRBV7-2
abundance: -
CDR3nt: TGTGCCAGCAGCCGTCCGGGACAATACAATGAGCAGTTCTTC
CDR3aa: CASSRPGQYNEQFF

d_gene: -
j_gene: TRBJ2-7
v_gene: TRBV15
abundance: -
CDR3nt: TGTGCCACCAGCCGGTGGGGGACTGGCTACGAGCAGTACTTC
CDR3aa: CATSRWGTGYEQYF

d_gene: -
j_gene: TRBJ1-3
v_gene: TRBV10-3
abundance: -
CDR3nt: TGTGCCATCAGTGGGACTGACTCTGGAAACACCATATATTTT
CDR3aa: CAISGTDSGNTIYF

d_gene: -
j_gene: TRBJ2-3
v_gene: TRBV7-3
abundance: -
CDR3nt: TGTGCCAGCAGCTTAATGAAGCCCTCAGATACGCAGTATTTT
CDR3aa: CASSLMKPSDTQYF

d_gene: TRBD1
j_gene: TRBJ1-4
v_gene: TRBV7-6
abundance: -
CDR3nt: TGTGCCAGCAGCTTAGCGGGGGGACAGGGATATGAAAAACTGTTTTTT
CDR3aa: CASSLAGGQGYEKLFF

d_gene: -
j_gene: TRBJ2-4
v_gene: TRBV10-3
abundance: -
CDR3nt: TGTGCCATCAGTGAGTCAAGGGACTTAGCCAAAAACATTCAGTACTTC
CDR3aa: CAISESRDLAKNIQYF

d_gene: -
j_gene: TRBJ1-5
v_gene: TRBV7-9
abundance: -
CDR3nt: TGTGCCAGCCGGGGGGACAATCAGCCCCAGCATTTT
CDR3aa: CASRGDNQPQHF

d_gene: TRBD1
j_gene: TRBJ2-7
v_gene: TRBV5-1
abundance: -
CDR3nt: TGCGCCAGCAGCCCAGGACAGGGGGCGGGAGAGCAGTACTTC
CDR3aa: CASSPGQGAGEQYF